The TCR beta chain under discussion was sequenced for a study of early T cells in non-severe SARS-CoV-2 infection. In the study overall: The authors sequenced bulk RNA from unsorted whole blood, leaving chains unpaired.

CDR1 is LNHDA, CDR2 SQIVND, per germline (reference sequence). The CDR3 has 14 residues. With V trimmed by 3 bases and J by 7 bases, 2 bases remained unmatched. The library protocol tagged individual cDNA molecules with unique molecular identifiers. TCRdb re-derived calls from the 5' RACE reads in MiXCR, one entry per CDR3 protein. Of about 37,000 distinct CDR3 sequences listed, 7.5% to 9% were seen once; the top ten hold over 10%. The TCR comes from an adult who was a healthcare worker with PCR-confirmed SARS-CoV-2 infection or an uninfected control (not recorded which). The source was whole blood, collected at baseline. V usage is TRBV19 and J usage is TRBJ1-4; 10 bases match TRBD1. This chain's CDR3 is CASSIWDRGEKLFF. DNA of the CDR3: TGTGCCAGTAGTATTTGGGACAGGGGTGAAAAACTGTTTTTT.